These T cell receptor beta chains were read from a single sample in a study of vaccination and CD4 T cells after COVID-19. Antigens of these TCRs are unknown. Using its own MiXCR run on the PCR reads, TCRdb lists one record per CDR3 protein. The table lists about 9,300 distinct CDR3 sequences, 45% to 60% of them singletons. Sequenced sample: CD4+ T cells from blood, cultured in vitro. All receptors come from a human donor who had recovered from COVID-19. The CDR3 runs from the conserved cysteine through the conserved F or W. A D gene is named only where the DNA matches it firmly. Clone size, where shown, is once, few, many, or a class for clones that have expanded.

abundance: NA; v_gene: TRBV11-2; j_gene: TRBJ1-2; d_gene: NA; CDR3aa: CASSLDGPYTF; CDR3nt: TGTGCCAGCAGTTTAGATGGGCCCTACACCTTC
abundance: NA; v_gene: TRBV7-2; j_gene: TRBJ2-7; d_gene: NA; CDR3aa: CASTLGGASSYEQYF; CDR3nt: TGTGCCAGCACCCTGGGGGGGGCGAGCTCCTACGAGCAGTACTTC
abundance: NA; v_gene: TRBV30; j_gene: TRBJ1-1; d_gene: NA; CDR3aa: CAWSFPPHAEAFF; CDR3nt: TGTGCCTGGAGCTTTCCCCCTCATGCCGAAGCTTTCTTT
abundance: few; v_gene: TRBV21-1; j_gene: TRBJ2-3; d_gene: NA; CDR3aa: CASSKGSTGRRDTDTQYF; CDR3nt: TGTGCCAGCAGCAAAGGATCGACGGGGCGCCGAGATACAGATACGCAGTATTTT
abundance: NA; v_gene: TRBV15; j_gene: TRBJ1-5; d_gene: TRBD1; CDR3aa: CATSRDQDRVGNQPQHF; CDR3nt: TGTGCCACCAGCAGAGATCAGGACAGGGTCGGCAATCAGCCCCAGCATTTT
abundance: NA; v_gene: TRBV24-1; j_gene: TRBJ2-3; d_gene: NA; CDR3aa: CATSLGQVDTQYF; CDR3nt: TGTGCCACCAGTTTGGGGCAGGTGGATACGCAGTATTTT
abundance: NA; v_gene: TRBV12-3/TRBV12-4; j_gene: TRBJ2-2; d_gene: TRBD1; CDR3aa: CASSPSMGQGYNTGELFF; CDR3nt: TGTGCCAGCAGCCCAAGTATGGGACAGGGGTACAACACCGGGGAGCTGTTTTTT
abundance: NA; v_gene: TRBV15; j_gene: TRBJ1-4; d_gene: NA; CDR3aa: CATSVRLNEKLFF; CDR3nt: TGTGCCACCAGCGTCCGGTTGAATGAAAAACTGTTTTTT
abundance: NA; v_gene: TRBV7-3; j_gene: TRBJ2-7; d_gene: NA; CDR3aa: CASSLAGGYEQYF; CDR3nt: TGTGCCAGCAGCTTAGCAGGAGGGTACGAGCAGTACTTC
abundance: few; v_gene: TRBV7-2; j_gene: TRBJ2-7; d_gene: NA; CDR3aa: CASSTLYEQYF; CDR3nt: TGTGCCAGCAGCACTCTATACGAGCAGTACTTC
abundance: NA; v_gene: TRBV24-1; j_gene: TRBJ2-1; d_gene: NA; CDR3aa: CATSDLVRDNEQFF; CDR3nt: TGTGCCACCAGTGATTTGGTCAGGGACAATGAGCAGTTCTTC
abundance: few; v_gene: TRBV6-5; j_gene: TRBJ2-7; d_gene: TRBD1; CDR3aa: CASSYRQGYEQYF; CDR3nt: TGTGCCAGCAGTTACCGACAGGGATACGAGCAGTACTTC
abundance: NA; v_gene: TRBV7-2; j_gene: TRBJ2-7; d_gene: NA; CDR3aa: CASSAAAGIVYEQYF; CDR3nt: TGTGCCAGCAGCGCTGCCGCCGGGATTGTTTACGAGCAGTACTTC
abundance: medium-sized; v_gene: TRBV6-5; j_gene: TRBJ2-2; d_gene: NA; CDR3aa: CASSYSKGQGTGELFF; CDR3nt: TGTGCCAGCAGTTACTCGAAGGGGCAGGGCACCGGGGAGCTGTTTTTT
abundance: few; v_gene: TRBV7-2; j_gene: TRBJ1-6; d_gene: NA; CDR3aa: CASSLQQVVNSPLHF; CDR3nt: TGTGCCAGCAGCTTACAACAGGTGGTCAATTCACCCCTCCACTTT
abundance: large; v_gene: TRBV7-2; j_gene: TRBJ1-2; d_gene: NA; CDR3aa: CASSPTRGSLGYTF; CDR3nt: TGTGCCAGCAGCCCTACTAGGGGATCCCTAGGCTACACCTTC
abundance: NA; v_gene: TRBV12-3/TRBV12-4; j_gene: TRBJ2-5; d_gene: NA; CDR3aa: CASSFGAPQPWETQYF; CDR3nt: TGTGCCAGCAGTTTCGGGGCACCCCAACCGTGGGAGACCCAGTACTTC
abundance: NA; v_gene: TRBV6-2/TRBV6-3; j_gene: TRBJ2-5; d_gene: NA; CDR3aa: CASSYSRGGETQYF; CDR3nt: TGTGCCAGCAGTTACTCGCGGGGTGGGGAGACCCAGTACTTC
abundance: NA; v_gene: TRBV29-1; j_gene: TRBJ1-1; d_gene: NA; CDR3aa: CSVPPGGSNTEAFF; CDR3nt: TGCAGCGTTCCCCCCGGGGGGAGCAACACTGAAGCTTTCTTT
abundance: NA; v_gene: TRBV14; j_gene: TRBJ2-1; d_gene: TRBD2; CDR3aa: CASSQRPYLAGGPLGEQFF; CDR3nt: TGTGCCAGCAGCCAAAGACCCTACCTAGCGGGGGGCCCCCTCGGCGAGCAGTTCTTC
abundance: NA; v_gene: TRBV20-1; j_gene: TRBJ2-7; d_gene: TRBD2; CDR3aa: CSAGLAGRDEQYF; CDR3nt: TGCAGTGCAGGGCTAGCGGGACGCGACGAGCAGTACTTC
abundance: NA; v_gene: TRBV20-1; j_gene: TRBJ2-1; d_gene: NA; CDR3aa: CSARIGAAGMSYNEQFF; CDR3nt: TGCAGTGCTAGAATAGGGGCAGCCGGCATGTCCTACAATGAGCAGTTCTTC